This T cell receptor (beta chain) stems from a study of cytotoxic CD8 clonotypes in ibrutinib-treated CLL. Broader study findings: Clonality increased at ibrutinib response and stayed stable in sustained remission. At progression, however, it fell back toward baseline.

Sequenced by immunoSEQ multiplex PCR; TCRdb stores in-frame clones only, minus some. The sample carries about 92,000 clones, 75% to 80% recorded once. Germline CDR1 reads PRHDT; CDR2 reads FYEKMQ (reference sequence). The CDR3 spans 17 residues. V dropped 5 bases and J dropped 5 bases, with 24 bases sitting between them. As regards this clone: Antigen unknown.

V and J are TRBV13 and TRBJ2-5; possibly TRBD2 for D (6 bases). Sequenced material: PBMCs, taken after 24 months of ibrutinib treatment. The receptor's source is a human donor with chronic lymphocytic leukemia. CDR3 in DNA: TGTGCCAGCAGCCCTGCGGGGCAGGGAGGTTTTTGGGAGACCCAGTACTTC. Translation gives CASSPAGQGGFWETQYF. Full variable domain (rest looked up from reference TRBV13 and TRBJ2-5): AAGVIQSPRHLIKEKRETATLKCYPIPRHDTVYWYQQGPGQDPQFLISFYEKMQSDKGSIPDRFSAQQFSDYHSELNMSSLELGDSALYFCASSPAGQGGFWETQYFGPGTRLLVL.